One sample yielded the 26 T cell receptor beta chains listed below, sequenced in a study of cytomegalovirus exposure and HLA in healthy donors. PCR amplification relied on 60 Vbeta primers (plus 13 Jbeta primers). Some clones are missing from TCRdb's copy, which holds only in-frame ones; the method was immunoSEQ multiplex PCR. The sample includes about 120,000 clones, roughly 72% of them seen just once. The specimen was PBMCs. These receptor sequences come from a woman aged 45-65 years in good health and CMV-seropositive.

There are a few counts of this clone. DNA for the CDR3: TGCGCCAGCAGCCAGCAGTCGTGGGAGACCCAGTACTTC. It yields the protein CASSQQSWETQYF. The V and J genes are TRBV4-1 and TRBJ2-5, with D uncertain. The germline V and J ends were trimmed by 3 bases and 5 bases, with 10 bases remaining between them. The length of the CDR3 is 13 residues. Germline CDR1 MGHRA, CDR2 YSYEKL.

The chain recombines TRBV19 with TRBJ1-4; TRBD1 matches at 11 bases. J was trimmed by 8 bases and V by 9 bases; bases with no gene match: 14. From germline, CDR1 is LNHDA and CDR2 SQIVND (reference sequence). The CDR3 is made up of 16 amino acids. The CDR3 sequence: CASRGQGEFLGEKLFF. The CDR3 DNA sequence: TGTGCCAGCCGGGGACAGGGGGAATTCCTAGGGGAAAAACTGTTTTTT.

The chain employs TRBV29-1 and TRBJ1-1; D perhaps matches TRBD1 (6 bases). The V gene's germline CDR1 is SQVTM and CDR2 ANQGSEA. Between the trimmed V and J ends, which lost 0 bases and 8 bases, there was a span of 10 bases. The CDR3 is 12 amino acids. CDR3 sequence: CSVEDHRVEAFF. CDR3 nucleotides: TGCAGCGTTGAAGATCACAGGGTGGAAGCTTTCTTT.

This chain joins TRBV29-1 and TRBJ1-4, with a weak D call TRBD1 (5 bases). Germline CDR1 is SQVTM and CDR2 is ANQGSEA. The CDR3 length is 15 residues. The V end was cut by 2 bases, the J end by 0 bases, with 10 bases between. This CDR3 reads CSVEKTGATNEKLFF. The DNA of the CDR3 is TGCAGCGTTGAAAAAACAGGTGCAACTAATGAAAAACTGTTTTTT.

The chain carries TRBV25-1 and TRBJ1-1; TRBD1 matches at 11 bases. Losses at the gene ends were 6 bases for V and 5 bases for J; bases not matched to a gene: 8. The CDR3 runs to 15 residues. Germline V CDR1 and CDR2: MGHDK, SYGVNS. CDR3 in amino acids: CASRFPGTGGTEAFF. Here the CDR3 DNA reads TGTGCCAGCAGATTTCCCGGGACAGGGGGGACTGAAGCTTTCTTT.

This rearrangement joins TRBV11-2 to TRBJ1-2; D not resolved. V lost 1 base to trimming and J lost 3 bases, with 9 bases between them. Germline V lookup: CDR1 SGHAT, CDR2 FQNNGV. The CDR3 totals 14 residues. Written as DNA, the CDR3 is TGTGCCAGCAGCTTAGCACGGCAGGACTATGGCTACACCTTC. This encodes CASSLARQDYGYTF. The full variable domain, with the rest looked up from reference TRBV11-2 and TRBJ1-2, is EAGVAQSPRYKIIEKRQSVAFWCNPISGHATLYWYQQILGQGPKLLIQFQNNGVVDDSQLPKDRFSAERLKGVDSTLKIQPAKLEDSAVYLCASSLARQDYGYTFGSGTRLTVV.

The chain links TRBV29-1 to TRBJ2-3, with D tentatively TRBD1 (5 bases). There are 15 residues in the CDR3. Germline V CDR1 and CDR2: SQVTM, ANQGSEA. Trimming removed 0 bases from V and 1 base from J, with 11 bases in between. CDR3 DNA sequence: TGCAGCGTTGAAGAATCGCAGGGCCGCACAGATACGCAGTATTTT. This gives the protein CSVEESQGRTDTQYF.

As for this clone: A read error may produce the germline difference seen at one junction end. The gene calls are TRBV30 and TRBJ1-3, with D maybe TRBD1 (6 bases). CDR1 and CDR2 from the germline V gene are GTSNPN and SVGIG (reference sequence). CDR3 length: 12 residues. CDR3 nucleotides: TGTGCCTGGGGGGGCGGTGGAAAAACCATATATTTT. This gives the protein CAWGGGGKTIYF. Looking up the rest from reference TRBV30 and TRBJ1-3 gives the full variable domain: SQTIHQWPATLVQPVGSPLSLECTVEGTSNPNLYWYRQAAGRGLQLLFYSVGIGQISSEVPQNLSASRPQDRQFILSSKKLLLSDSGFYLCAWGGGGKTIYFGEGSWLTVV.

Only a few counts were recorded for this clone. The gene calls are TRBV4-2 and TRBJ1-4, with a possible D match to TRBD1 (5 bases). The CDR3 covers 15 residues. Germline-derived CDR1 and CDR2 are LGHNA and YNFKEQ. V shed 0 bases and J shed 8 bases, with 13 bases lying between them. CDR3 sequence reads: CASSQDAGFLEKLFF. In DNA, the CDR3 is TGTGCCAGCAGCCAAGATGCAGGGTTTTTAGAAAAACTGTTTTTT.

Details on this clone: The sample contains more than one DNA sequence encoding this CDR3. The rearrangement links TRBV30 to TRBJ1-2, with D possibly matching TRBD1 (5 bases). V was shortened by 2 bases and J by 4 bases, with 11 bases between the two germline ends. The CDR3 is 13 residues long. Germline V gene data show CDR1 as GTSNPN and CDR2 as SVGIG (reference sequence). The DNA for the CDR3 is TGTGCCTGGAGTAGAGACAGACCCTATGGCTACACCTTC. Its translation is CAWSRDRPYGYTF.

This sequence joins TRBV23-1 and TRBJ2-6; 9 bases align to TRBD1. TRBV23-1 is given ORF status, its function remaining uncertain. J was trimmed by 0 bases and V by 3 bases; bases with no gene match: 6. The CDR3 has 18 amino acids. DNA of the CDR3: TGCGCCAGCAGTCACCCAACAGGGGGCAACTCTGGGGCCAACGTCCTGACTTTC. Encoded protein: CASSHPTGGNSGANVLTF.

This sequence joins TRBV4-3 and TRBJ1-5; weak D call: TRBD1 (6 bases). V was trimmed by 6 bases and J by 1 base, leaving 13 bases between them. CDR1 and CDR2 (germline): LGHNA, YSLEER. The CDR3 extends over 15 amino acids. The CDR3 loop is CASRQHRESNQPQHF. The CDR3 DNA is TGCGCCAGCAGACAACACAGGGAAAGCAATCAGCCCCAGCATTTT.

The chain carries TRBV6-1 and TRBJ1-2, with TRBD1 as a possible D gene (5 bases). V lost 6 bases and J lost 6, with 14 bases in between. Germline V gene lookup returns CDR1 MNHNS and CDR2 SASEGT. CDR3 size: 13 residues. The CDR3 DNA sequence: TGTGCCAGCAGCTCTCAGGGTACGGATGGCTACACCTTC. Its translation: CASSSQGTDGYTF.

This sequence joins TRBV14 and TRBJ1-1; possibly TRBD1 for D (5 bases). The CDR3 length is 14 residues. Trimming removed 5 bases at V and 8 bases at J, with 18 bases between. CDR1 SGHDN and CDR2 FVKESK come from the germline V gene. The CDR3 reads CASSKTTRGLEAFF. Here the CDR3 DNA reads TGTGCCAGCAGCAAAACTACTAGGGGACTGGAAGCTTTCTTT.

The J gene is TRBJ2-3, the V gene TRBV10-3, with a possible D match to TRBD1 (5 bases). Germline V lookup: CDR1 ENHRY, CDR2 SYGVKD. CDR3 size: 13 residues. V lost 4 bases and J lost 5, with 10 bases in between. The CDR3 nucleotides read TGTGCCATCAGTGGGGGCATTGGAGATACGCAGTATTTT. Translated, it gives CAISGGIGDTQYF.

This clone turned up a few times. The chain has TRBV28 and TRBJ2-7, with 9 nucleotides matching TRBD1. Germline CDR1 reads MDHEN; CDR2 reads SYDVKM. Losses at the gene ends were 5 bases for V and 1 base for J; bases not matched to a gene: 6. The CDR3 consists of 15 residues. The CDR3 here is CASSPGTGSSYEQYF. The CDR3 DNA sequence: TGTGCCAGCAGTCCCGGGACAGGGTCATCCTACGAGCAGTACTTC.

The V gene is TRBV2, the J gene TRBJ1-2, with 8 bases aligning to TRBD1. The CDR3 totals 13 residues. V lost 5 bases to trimming and J lost 4 bases; unmatched junction nucleotides: 3. The germline V gene has CDR1 SNHLY and CDR2 FYNNEI. The CDR3 sequence: CASSLTGGYGYTF. For the CDR3, the DNA is TGTGCCAGCAGTCTCACAGGGGGCTATGGCTACACCTTC.

This clone was recorded a few times. J is TRBJ1-1 and V is TRBV6-5, with D hard to call. Germline lookup yields CDR1 MNHEY and CDR2 SVGAGI. This CDR3 has 14 amino acids. The V gene lost 4 bases and the J gene lost 11 bases, with 20 bases spanning the gap. The CDR3 region has the DNA TGTGCCAGCAGTTCGGACTTGACCGCCAAGACGGCTTTCTTT. It translates to CASSSDLTAKTAFF.

The genes are TRBV10-2 and TRBJ1-2; 7 nucleotides match TRBD1. This CDR3 has 14 amino acids. CDR1 is WSHSY and CDR2 is SAAADI in the germline V gene. The ends lost 8 bases at V and 6 bases at J; junction bases unmatched: 12. CDR3 amino acids: CASLGGTELDGYTF. The CDR3 DNA reads TGCGCCAGCCTAGGGGGGACAGAACTCGATGGCTACACCTTC.

This sequence joins TRBV5-1 and TRBJ2-7; D gene unclear. V lost 6 bases and J lost 0, with 10 bases in between. Germline V gives CDR1 SGHRS, CDR2 YFSETQ. This CDR3 comprises 13 residues. The CDR3 DNA reads TGCGCCAGCACACGTGACACCTCCTACGAGCAGTACTTC. It codes for CASTRDTSYEQYF.

V is TRBV29-1 and J is TRBJ1-2; D is uncertain. Germline V gene sequence: CDR1 SQVTM, CDR2 ANQGSEA. This CDR3 has 10 amino acids. Trimming pared 4 bases from V and 8 bases from J, leaving 8 bases between. The CDR3, as DNA: TGCAGCGTTGTGAGTGAAGGCTACACCTTC. Residues: CSVVSEGYTF.

V is TRBV5-1 and J is TRBJ1-4; 8 bases align to TRBD1. CDR3 length: 17 residues. V was pared by 4 bases and J by 0 bases, with 8 bases of the junction left unmatched. Germline V CDR1 and CDR2: SGHRS, YFSETQ. CDR3 loop: CASSPNPGGSTNEKLFF. The CDR3 nucleotides read TGCGCCAGCAGCCCGAATCCAGGGGGCTCAACTAATGAAAAACTGTTTTTT.

This clone appeared a few times. J is TRBJ2-1 and V is TRBV25-1, with 9 bases lining up with TRBD2. V gave up 0 bases and J gave up 9 bases; unmatched junction bases: 6. Germline CDR1 reads MGHDK; CDR2 reads SYGVNS. The CDR3 covers 15 residues. The CDR3 region has the DNA TGTGCCAGCAGTGAATACGAGCGGGAGGCTGGTGAGCAGTTCTTC. As protein: CASSEYEREAGEQFF.

This clone has a single count. Since the CDR3 does not end with the conserved phenylalanine or tryptophan, this likely comes from a read error. The V and J genes are TRBV30 and TRBJ1-2, with D unclear. Germline loops: CDR1 GTSNPN, CDR2 SVGIG (reference sequence). The CDR3 is made up of 14 amino acids. Trimming left V 0 bases short and J 2 bases short, with 10 bases between. The CDR3 here is CAWSVRPSNYGYTV. In DNA form, the CDR3 reads TGTGCCTGGAGTGTGCGCCCATCCAACTATGGCTACACCGTC.

This clone has just one count. The chain couples TRBV27 to TRBJ2-7; 8 bases are shared with TRBD1. With 0 bases clipped from V and 2 bases from J, the junction kept 6 bases outside the gene matches. CDR1 and CDR2 (germline): MNHEY, SMNVEV (reference sequence). The CDR3 consists of 16 residues. The CDR3 sequence is CASSLSWTGNTYEQYF. The DNA for the CDR3 is TGTGCCAGCAGTTTATCTTGGACAGGGAATACCTACGAGCAGTACTTC.

This rearrangement joins TRBV9 to TRBJ2-1, with D perhaps TRBD1 (6 bases). The CDR3 is made up of 15 amino acids. Germline V gene sequence: CDR1 SGDLS, CDR2 YYNGEE. V dropped 0 bases and J dropped 12 bases, with 19 bases sitting between them. CDR3 DNA sequence: TGTGCCAGCAGCGTAGCTACCGCGGACAGCCATGGGCAGTTCTTC. Residues: CASSVATADSHGQFF.